These T cell receptor beta chains were read from a single sample in a study of cytomegalovirus exposure and HLA in healthy donors. Produced via immunoSEQ multiplex PCR; TCRdb's table is partial and in-frame only. The data contain some 66,000 clones, around 80% of them singletons. Sequencing input: PBMCs. The receptors come from a man aged 35 to 55 in good health and CMV-seronegative. The CDR3 runs from the conserved cysteine through the conserved F or W. D genes are given only for firm matches. Some rows mark clone size as missing; the rest say once, few, many or name a class of expanded clone.

>TRBV6-5|TRBJ1-1|few|TRBD1
CASGRTGQNTEAFF
TGTGCCAGCGGGAGGACAGGGCAGAACACTGAAGCTTTCTTT
>TRBV5-5|TRBJ2-7|NA|TRBD1
CASGDRTYEQYF
TGTGCCAGCGGGGACAGAACCTACGAGCAGTACTTC
>TRBV29-1|TRBJ1-1|NA|TRBD1
CSVVPQPGQPNTEAFF
TGCAGCGTTGTCCCCCAACCGGGACAGCCGAACACTGAAGCTTTCTTT
>TRBV28|TRBJ1-5|NA|TRBD1
CASSLAGTGSNQPQHF
TGTGCCAGCAGTTTAGCCGGGACAGGGAGCAATCAGCCCCAGCATTTT
>TRBV5-4|TRBJ2-6|NA|NA
CASSSDSRGSGANVLTF
TGTGCCAGCAGCTCTGACAGCCGCGGCTCTGGGGCCAACGTCCTGACTTTC
>TRBV6-6|TRBJ2-5|NA|NA
CASSYSGGLSEQYF
TGTGCCAGCAGTTACTCAGGGGGATTGAGTGAGCAGTACTTC
>TRBV6-5|TRBJ2-3|NA|NA
CASSYSEGRGTDTQYF
TGTGCCAGCAGTTACTCGGAGGGGCGAGGGACAGATACGCAGTATTTT
>TRBV19|TRBJ2-3|NA|NA
CASSTTASTDTQYF
TGTGCCAGTAGTACGACAGCTAGCACAGATACGCAGTATTTT
>TRBV10-2|TRBJ1-1|NA|NA
CASSETVAEAFF
TGCGCCAGCAGCGAGACAGTCGCTGAAGCTTTCTTT
>TRBV11-2|TRBJ1-6|NA|NA
CASSLDSNSPLHF
TGTGCCAGCAGCTTAGACTCTAATTCACCCCTCCACTTT
>TRBV7-9|TRBJ2-6|NA|TRBD2
CASSLSGGRASGANVLTF
TGTGCCAGCAGCCTTAGCGGGGGCCGGGCCTCTGGGGCCAACGTCCTGACTTTC
>TRBV28|TRBJ2-7|NA|NA
CASSGRGYEQYF
TGTGCCAGTAGTGGCAGGGGCTACGAGCAGTACTTC
>TRBV9|TRBJ2-4|once|TRBD1
CASSHPRGQGLTKNIQYF
TGTGCCAGCAGCCACCCCAGGGGGCAGGGCCTTACCAAAAACATTCAGTACTTC
>TRBV7-8|TRBJ2-7|NA|NA
CASSRRATYEQYF
TGTGCCAGCAGCAGGAGGGCCACCTACGAGCAGTACTTC
>TRBV28|TRBJ2-7|NA|NA
CASIGTQLYEQYF
TGTGCCAGCATCGGGACACAACTTTACGAGCAGTACTTC
>TRBV5-4|TRBJ2-3|NA|NA
CASSPTIFTDTQYF
TGTGCCAGCAGCCCGACAATCTTCACGGATACGCAGTATTTT
>TRBV19|TRBJ2-5|NA|TRBD2
CASSIRLAGVETQYF
TGTGCCAGTAGTATCAGACTAGCGGGGGTTGAGACCCAGTACTTC
>TRBV18|TRBJ1-2|NA|NA
CASSPWSRVGFGGYTF
TGTGCCAGCTCACCATGGTCGAGGGTCGGATTTGGGGGCTACACCTTC
>TRBV6-1|TRBJ1-2|NA|TRBD1
CASSPRTGIDYGYTF
TGTGCCAGCAGCCCTAGGACAGGGATTGACTATGGCTACACCTTC
>TRBV29-1|TRBJ2-3|NA|NA
CSVGAGTRGGTSRTDTQYF
TGCAGCGTTGGCGCGGGAACAAGGGGCGGAACTAGTCGCACAGATACGCAGTATTTT
>TRBV15|TRBJ2-1|NA|TRBD2
CASGLAVYNEQFF
TGTGCCTCAGGGCTAGCGGTTTACAATGAGCAGTTCTTC
>TRBV2|TRBJ1-1|NA|NA
CASRQVGTEAFF
TGTGCCAGCAGACAGGTGGGCACTGAAGCTTTCTTT
>TRBV5-1|TRBJ2-1|NA|TRBD2
CASSPLAGVYNEQFF
TGCGCCAGCAGCCCACTAGCGGGGGTATACAATGAGCAGTTCTTC
>TRBV7-2|TRBJ1-1|NA|NA
CASSLEGVLNEAFF
TGTGCCAGCAGCTTAGAGGGGGTCCTAAATGAAGCTTTCTTT
>TRBV19|TRBJ2-2|once|NA
CASSSRFGVTGELFF
TGTGCCAGTAGTTCCCGATTCGGGGTCACCGGGGAGCTGTTTTTT
>TRBV5-1|TRBJ2-2|few|TRBD2
CASSRGTSGGTGELFF
TGCGCCAGCAGCCGTGGGACTAGCGGGGGGACCGGGGAGCTGTTTTTT
>TRBV18|TRBJ1-5|NA|TRBD1
CASSPAGQGYNQPQHF
TGTGCCAGCTCACCAGCGGGACAGGGGTACAATCAGCCCCAGCATTTT
>TRBV7-9|TRBJ2-3|NA|NA
CASSLGGPRGTDTQYF
TGTGCCAGCAGCTTGGGGGGGCCGAGAGGCACAGATACGCAGTATTTT
>TRBV29-1|TRBJ1-2|once|TRBD1
CSASMTGGAGGYTF
TGCAGCGCCTCGATGACAGGGGGCGCGGGAGGCTACACCTTC
>TRBV13|TRBJ1-1|NA|NA
CASSIGRGGAEAFF
TGTGCCAGCAGTATAGGTCGGGGGGGAGCCGAAGCTTTCTTT
>TRBV7-2|TRBJ1-2|once|NA
CASTPDRTYGYTF
TGTGCCAGCACCCCGGACAGAACCTATGGCTACACCTTC
>TRBV4-1|TRBJ2-7|NA|NA
CASSLGQGGYEQYF
TGCGCCAGCAGCCTAGGACAGGGAGGGTACGAGCAGTACTTC